This passage covers 19 T cell receptor beta chains from one sample sequenced in a study of CD8 T cells in Susac syndrome. With random hexamers, reverse transcription was performed on roughly 0.5 to 1 ug of RNA. TCRdb reprocessed the immunoSEQ multiplex PCR reads with MiXCR, giving one entry per CDR3 protein. The sample lists about 300,000 distinct CDR3 sequences, approximately 85% occurring once. The sample was CD8+ T cells from PBMCs. The source is a human donor with multiple sclerosis.

This clonotype has a single count. Mismatch with germline at one junction end may stem from a read error. This chain uses TRBV7-9 with TRBJ2-2; TRBD1 matches 8 bases. CDR3 length: 16 amino acids. The germline V gene encodes CDR1 SEHNR and CDR2 FQNEAQ (reference sequence). This CDR3 reads CASSLDQGADTGELLF. CDR3 DNA: TGTGCCAGCAGCTTAGACCAGGGGGCGGACACCGGGGAGCTGCTTTTT.

The V gene is TRBV28, the J gene TRBJ2-2; possibly TRBD1 for D (6 bases). The CDR3 consists of 13 residues. Trimming left V 7 bases short and J 4 bases short, with 10 bases between. Germline-derived CDR1 and CDR2 are MDHEN and SYDVKM. CDR3 in amino acids: CASIRGATGELFF. As DNA, the CDR3 is TGTGCCAGCATCAGGGGCGCCACCGGGGAGCTGTTTTTT.

The chain employs TRBV29-1 and TRBJ2-2; 8 bases align to TRBD2. Germline CDR1 SQVTM, CDR2 ANQGSEA. This CDR3 contains 13 residues. Trimming took 7 bases from V and 6 from J; bases not matched to a gene: 7. The CDR3 nucleotides are TGCAGCGCCCTCGTCGGGGGGGCCGGGGAGCTGTTTTTT. This codes for CSALVGGAGELFF.

The rearrangement uses TRBV10-3 and TRBJ2-7, with 7 bases that match TRBD2. The CDR3 has 14 amino acids. After removal of 4 bases from V and 1 base from J, the junction contained 4 bases not matched to a gene. Germline V gene lookup returns CDR1 ENHRY and CDR2 SYGVKD. The CDR3 region is CAISGSSGSYEQYF. The CDR3 nucleotides read TGTGCCATCAGTGGCTCTAGCGGATCCTACGAGCAGTACTTC.

The V call is TRBV4-3, the J call TRBJ2-4; TRBD2 matches 9 bases. Per the germline V gene, CDR1 is LGHNA and CDR2 is YSLEER. J gave up 10 bases and V 1 base, and 11 bases lay outside the gene matches. CDR3 length: 16 residues. The CDR3 region is CASSQGTTGLAEIQYF. The CDR3 bases are TGCGCCAGCAGCCAAGGAACCACGGGACTAGCTGAGATTCAGTACTTC.

The chain combines TRBV5-1 with TRBJ1-1; TRBD1 might be the D (5 bases). Germline V gives CDR1 SGHRS, CDR2 YFSETQ. The V end was cut by 1 base, the J end by 6 bases, with 13 bases between. CDR3 length equals 14 residues. Here the CDR3 reads CASSLWKGVAEAFF. For the CDR3, the DNA is TGCGCCAGCAGCTTGTGGAAAGGGGTCGCTGAAGCTTTCTTT. The whole variable domain, filled in from reference TRBV5-1 and TRBJ1-1, reads KAGVTQTPRYLIKTRGQQVTLSCSPISGHRSVSWYQQTPGQGLQFLFEYFSETQRNKGNFPGRFSGRQFSNSRSEMNVSTLELGDSALYLCASSLWKGVAEAFFGQGTRLTVV.

J is TRBJ2-2 and V is TRBV4-3, with a tentative D call TRBD1 (5 bases). V lost 0 bases, J lost 7 bases, and 15 bases lay in between. The CDR3 extends over 16 amino acids. CDR1 and CDR2 from the germline V gene are LGHNA and YSLEER. CDR3 nucleotide sequence: TGCGCCAGCAGCCAAGATTGGCCAGGGCTTGGCGGGGAGCTGTTTTTT. It specifies CASSQDWPGLGGELFF.

The rearrangement uses TRBV11-3 and TRBJ2-2, with D hard to call. Germline loops: CDR1 SGHNT, CDR2 YENEEA. The CDR3 runs 13 residues. Trimming took off 4 bases at V and 8 bases at J, with 11 bases between the two ends. The CDR3 DNA sequence: TGTGCCAGCAGCTCCGGACCTACTGGGGAGCTGTTTTTT. Protein sequence: CASSSGPTGELFF.

CDR3 DNA: TGTGCCAGCAGCCAAGCTCCGGACAGGGGGGGCTACAATGAGCAGTTCTTC. Encoded protein: CASSQAPDRGGYNEQFF. The gene calls are TRBV4-2 and TRBJ2-1; 10 positions match TRBD1. The ends lost 1 base at V and 3 bases at J; junction bases unmatched: 6. This CDR3 is built from 17 residues. The germline V gene has CDR1 LGHNA and CDR2 YNFKEQ.

The J gene is TRBJ2-7, the V gene TRBV20-1; 9 bases fit TRBD1. Losses at the gene ends were 5 bases for V and 4 bases for J; bases not matched to a gene: 9. The CDR3 extends over 14 amino acids. The germline V gene has CDR1 DFQATT and CDR2 SNEGSKA (reference sequence). Written as DNA, the CDR3 is TGCAGTGCTGGGAACAGGGGGCTGCTTTACGAGCAGTACTTC. Amino acids: CSAGNRGLLYEQYF.

J is TRBJ2-7 and V is TRBV13, with TRBD1 matching over 8 bases. In germline, CDR1 is PRHDT, CDR2 FYEKMQ (reference sequence). V lost 3 bases and J lost 2; bases outside the gene matches: 6. The CDR3 loop spans 15 amino acids. The CDR3 DNA reads as TGTGCCAGCAGCTTCGTCACAGGGGGAACCTACGAGCAGTACTTC. Protein sequence: CASSFVTGGTYEQYF. The whole variable domain, remainder taken from reference TRBV13 and TRBJ2-7, is AAGVIQSPRHLIKEKRETATLKCYPIPRHDTVYWYQQGPGQDPQFLISFYEKMQSDKGSIPDRFSAQQFSDYHSELNMSSLELGDSALYFCASSFVTGGTYEQYFGPGTRLTVT.

This clonotype has just one count. V gene TRBV6-1 combines with J gene TRBJ2-1; 11 bases match TRBD2. Per germline, CDR1 MNHNS and CDR2 SASEGT. Trimming took 8 bases from V and 0 from J; bases not matched to a gene: 9. This CDR3 contains 17 residues. The CDR3 sequence is CASRTSGSWSSYNEQFF. CDR3 nucleotide sequence: TGTGCCAGCCGGACTAGCGGGTCCTGGAGCTCCTACAATGAGCAGTTCTTC.

The chain employs TRBV19 and TRBJ2-7, with D tentatively TRBD1 (5 bases). Germline CDR1 and CDR2: LNHDA and SQIVND (reference sequence). The CDR3 consists of 14 residues. The V gene lost 6 bases and the J gene lost 0 bases, with 12 bases spanning the gap. In DNA, the CDR3 is TGTGCCAGTAGACCCGCGACAGTCTCCTACGAGCAGTACTTC. The encoded protein is CASRPATVSYEQYF.

V gene TRBV28 combines with J gene TRBJ2-1; perhaps TRBD1 as D (7 bases). This CDR3 has 17 amino acids. With 5 bases removed from V and 12 bases from J, the gap between germline ends came to 29 bases. Germline V lookup: CDR1 MDHEN, CDR2 SYDVKM. CDR3 loop: CASSRPDRVAGTVAQFF. CDR3 coding DNA: TGTGCCAGCAGTCGGCCCGACAGGGTCGCGGGAACCGTTGCGCAGTTCTTC.

This rearrangement joins TRBV6-4 to TRBJ2-2; TRBD2 matches at 8 bases. CDR3 size: 14 residues. The ends lost 2 bases at V and 4 bases at J; junction bases unmatched: 0. Germline CDR1 is MRHNA and CDR2 is SNTAGT. The CDR3 coding sequence is TGTGCCAGCAGTGACGGGACTAGCACCGGGGAGCTGTTTTTT. Translated, it gives CASSDGTSTGELFF.

This chain connects TRBV6-2 or TRBV6-3 to TRBJ2-1, with a tentative D call TRBD2 (6 bases). This CDR3 region has 16 residues. Looked up from germline, CDR1 is MNHEY and CDR2 is SVGEGT. Trimming took off 5 bases at V and 4 bases at J, with 18 bases between the two ends. CDR3 DNA sequence: TGTGCCAGCAGTGAGTCTTCGGAGGCGGGGTACAATGAGCAGTTCTTC. Translating it yields CASSESSEAGYNEQFF.

The V call is TRBV9, the J call TRBJ2-6; the D gene is possibly TRBD1 (5 bases). Germline V CDR1 and CDR2: SGDLS, YYNGEE. The CDR3 sequence is 18 residues long. V was pared by 4 bases and J by 3 bases, with 20 bases between. CDR3 DNA: TGTGCCAGCAGCCCCCGGACACTACTTTTGGATGGGGCCAACGTCCTGACTTTC. It is translated as CASSPRTLLLDGANVLTF.

This clonotype occurred once. The chain carries TRBV6-2 or TRBV6-3 and TRBJ2-7; 10 bases align to TRBD2. The V gene end was trimmed by 6 bases and the J gene end by 5 bases; junction bases not matched to a gene: 7. Germline V gene data show CDR1 as MNHEY and CDR2 as SVGEGT. The CDR3 is 14 residues long. CDR3 sequence (DNA): TGTGCCAGCAGGGTAAGGACTAGCGGTCACGAGCAGTACTTC. Translating gives CASRVRTSGHEQYF.

This clonotype was observed many times. This sequence joins TRBV9 and TRBJ2-7; D is unclear. The CDR3 extends over 11 amino acids. Trimming shortened V by 5 bases and J by 3 bases, and 6 bases separated the two germline ends. Germline CDR1 is SGDLS and CDR2 is YYNGEE. CDR3 in DNA: TGTGCCAGCAGTGTGGGCTACGAGCAGTACTTC. Translated: CASSVGYEQYF.